The clone carrying this TCR beta chain was recorded only once. Original processing methods: Amplification of reference gene primers was used by the study to estimate nucleated cell counts. Sequencing was performed with immunoSEQ multiplex PCR; in TCRdb, only in-frame clones are kept and a portion is missing. From that table come the V and J calls and clone size; the DNA was used to work out D and trimming. The sample holds about 160,000 clones, around 87% seen once. This sample is drawn from a study of blood T cell repertoires in COVID-19. Study-level background: Whether acute or convalescent, the COVID-19 samples came from the United States, Italy and Spain. T cells, B-cell-depleted T cells, or PBMCs supplied cDNA or gDNA.

Trimming took 11 bases from V and 5 from J; bases not matched to a gene: 6. The CDR3 is 13 residues long. Germline V gene sequence: CDR1 LNHDA, CDR2 SQIVND (reference sequence). The chain combines TRBV19 with TRBJ2-2, with 9 positions matching TRBD1. The sample taken for sequencing was peripheral blood. The sequence derives from a woman in her fifties or sixties with active or convalescent COVID-19. The CDR3 here is CAGLDRGTGELFF. CDR3 DNA sequence: TGTGCCGGGCTAGACAGGGGGACCGGGGAGCTGTTTTTT.